These T cell receptor beta chains were read from a single sample in a study of blood T cell repertoires in COVID-19. Profiling relied on immunoSEQ multiplex PCR, and the TCRdb table lists in-frame clones only, not all of them. Of roughly 170,000 clones listed, around nine tenths are singletons. Sequencing was done on a sample of peripheral blood. These receptors originate from a man aged 40-49 years with active or convalescent COVID-19. CDR3s include the opening cysteine and the closing phenylalanine or tryptophan.

j_call v_call cdr3_aa
TRBJ2-7 TRBV11-3 CASSLLAYEQYF
TRBJ1-5 TRBV6-2/TRBV6-3 CASSKIQGAGQPQHF
TRBJ1-5 TRBV10-3 CAISESTRGNQPQHF
TRBJ2-7 TRBV5-4 CASSLGDRGEQYF
TRBJ1-3 TRBV9 CASSALAWMESSGNTIYF
TRBJ1-6 TRBV6-1 CASSDEFPNSPLHF
TRBJ2-6 TRBV27 CASSRQGAFSGANVLTF
TRBJ2-3 TRBV5-1 CASSLAGGPADTQYF
TRBJ1-6 TRBV13 CASSLERGDSPLHF
TRBJ1-5 TRBV19 CASSLLPGQGASRPQHF
TRBJ1-1 TRBV7-8 CASSLLVGHLNTEAFF
TRBJ2-1 TRBV11-2 CASSLIGQGRNEQFF
TRBJ2-1 TRBV11-2 CASSLKYGEQFF
TRBJ1-4 TRBV5-1 CASSSTGMGNEKLFF
TRBJ1-2 TRBV5-1 CASSPGTAHGYTF
TRBJ1-5 TRBV6-1 CASSEVEIRNQPQHF
TRBJ1-1 TRBV6-1 CASSERYGNTEAFF
TRBJ1-6 TRBV19 CASSDRFNSPLHF
TRBJ2-5 TRBV30 CAWSFGGAGEETQYF
TRBJ2-2 TRBV28 CASNLQGASTGELFF
TRBJ2-3 TRBV7-2 CASSLTGYDTDTQYF
TRBJ1-5 TRBV6-5 CASSYSGPFQPQHF
TRBJ2-3 TRBV3-1/TRBV3-2 CASSRGQGDAQYF
TRBJ1-5 TRBV5-1 CASSLGGNSNQPQHF
TRBJ1-3 TRBV4-1 CASSQPDRDSGNTIYF
TRBJ2-5 TRBV5-4 CASSFGSQETQYF
TRBJ1-1 TRBV5-4 CASSQTGDTEAFF
TRBJ1-4 TRBV4-3 CASSLWTSEKLFF
TRBJ1-4 TRBV30 CAWFSGQGRDEKLFF
TRBJ1-6 TRBV27 CASSLGRSPLHF
TRBJ2-3 TRBV7-8 CASSLGASGGTDTQYF
TRBJ2-2 TRBV19 CASSIAGDAGELFF
TRBJ2-5 TRBV5-4 CASSYSPDEQETQYF
TRBJ2-3 TRBV5-4 CASSLGRDSTDTQYF
TRBJ1-3 TRBV5-1 CASSLGVAGNTIYF
TRBJ2-7 TRBV12-3/TRBV12-4 CASSLVEGGEQYF
TRBJ1-1 TRBV18 CASSPGTGGTEAFF
TRBJ2-3 TRBV30 CAWSVGDRPSTDTQYF
TRBJ1-6 TRBV5-1 CASSLDGGENSPLHF
TRBJ1-2 TRBV19 CASSIGQQAPYGYTF
TRBJ2-7 TRBV3-1/TRBV3-2 CASSHRPYEQYF
TRBJ2-2 TRBV2 CASRPGRSGGRVGELFF
TRBJ1-5 TRBV7-8 CASSLVVQGSNQPQHF
TRBJ2-7 TRBV12-5 CASGLAQTGLGPYEQYF
TRBJ2-2 TRBV9 CASSVEGLAGDSNTGELFF
TRBJ2-1 TRBV13 CASRSGPFDHNEQFF
TRBJ2-1 TRBV6-2/TRBV6-3 CASSLPGGGYNEQFF
TRBJ2-3 TRBV5-8 CASSRRQATDTQYF
TRBJ1-4 TRBV4-2 CASSQEGTVNEKLFF
TRBJ1-5 TRBV7-9 CASAGGSGNQPQHF
TRBJ2-3 TRBV9 CASSVSGQRGGREDTQYF
TRBJ2-7 TRBV5-1 CASSAETGDYEQYF
TRBJ2-3 TRBV2 CASSNQATSTDTQYF
TRBJ2-7 TRBV4-2 CASSQGQRSYEQYF
TRBJ1-2 TRBV28 CASTSLQDSQYGYTF